These 20 T cell receptor beta chains share one sample of origin, sequenced in a study of beta chain features in type 1 diabetes. Reverse transcribing all isolated RNA meant expressed TCRB transcripts were sequenced. This table comes from immunoSEQ multiplex PCR, and its TCRdb copy is limited to in-frame clones, with some not included. This table has roughly 340,000 clones, approximately 12% appearing once. Antigens for these TCRs are unknown. Findings of the study overall: Across all four CD4+ subsets, people with type 1 diabetes showed modestly shorter TCRB CDR3s.

Sequenced sample: naive CD4+ T cells from blood. These TCRs come from a woman younger than 35 with type 1 diabetes.

The chain uses TRBV2 and TRBJ2-1; 10 bases agree with TRBD2. The length of the CDR3 is 13 residues. Germline CDR1 reads SNHLY; CDR2 reads FYNNEI. J lost 4 bases, V lost 8 bases, and 2 bases had no gene match. The CDR3 protein is CASGGLAYNEQFF. Here the CDR3 DNA reads TGTGCCAGCGGGGGACTAGCGTACAATGAGCAGTTCTTC.

V and J are TRBV5-1 and TRBJ2-1, with TRBD1 identical over 9 bases. Germline V gene sequence: CDR1 SGHRS, CDR2 YFSETQ. This CDR3 comprises 15 residues. Germline trimming cut 3 bases from V and 12 bases from J; bases unmatched to any gene: 13. The CDR3 DNA reads TGCGCCAGCAGCTGGACCGGGACAGGGCTTAACGGGCAGTTCTTC. Translating it yields CASSWTGTGLNGQFF.

This clone occurred a few times. The chain is built from TRBV5-4 and TRBJ2-2, with 9 bases fitting TRBD2. The V gene's germline CDR1 is SGHNT and CDR2 YYREEE (reference sequence). CDR3 length: 18 residues. V lost 7 bases, J lost 4 bases, and 17 bases stayed unmatched. The CDR3 here is CASSSRAGGPGSTGELFF. The CDR3 nucleotides read TGTGCCAGCTCCTCCCGCGCGGGAGGGCCGGGTAGCACCGGGGAGCTGTTTTTT.

The genes are TRBV4-3 and TRBJ2-5, with D hard to call. V lost 1 base to trimming and J lost 8 bases, with 8 bases between them. The germline V gene encodes CDR1 LGHNA and CDR2 YSLEER. The CDR3 runs 12 residues. CDR3: CASSQVLGTQYF. The CDR3 nucleotides are TGCGCCAGCAGCCAAGTCTTGGGCACCCAGTACTTC.

Worth noting for this clone: The same CDR3 also results from other DNA sequences found in this sample. This chain joins TRBV9 and TRBJ2-7; TRBD1 is a possible D gene (6 bases). Germline lookup yields CDR1 SGDLS and CDR2 YYNGEE. The CDR3 sequence is 14 residues long. The V gene lost 4 bases and the J gene lost 3 bases, with 14 bases spanning the gap. CDR3 DNA: TGTGCCAGCAGCACGGGACAAGGGCACTACGAGCAGTACGTC. It specifies CASSTGQGHYEQYV.

This chain's CDR3 is CASSDPGPYEQYF. The CDR3 bases are TGTGCCAGCAGCGATCCGGGTCCTTACGAGCAGTACTTC. The gene calls are TRBV9 and TRBJ2-7; D not resolved. Trimming shortened V by 3 bases and J by 4 bases, and 11 bases separated the two germline ends. Germline V CDR1 and CDR2: SGDLS, YYNGEE. The CDR3 is 13 residues long.

The gene calls are TRBV27 and TRBJ2-6; tentative D call: TRBD1 (5 bases). Germline V gene lookup returns CDR1 MNHEY and CDR2 SMNVEV (reference sequence). CDR3 size: 16 residues. V lost 3 bases, J lost 0 bases, and 9 bases lay in between. The CDR3 reads CASSFGAGSGANVLTF. Written as DNA, the CDR3 is TGTGCCAGCAGTTTTGGGGCAGGCTCTGGGGCCAACGTCCTGACTTTC.

This clone came up a few times. This chain connects TRBV15 to TRBJ2-1, with 7 positions matching TRBD2. Germline loops: CDR1 LNHNV, CDR2 YYDKDF (reference sequence). The CDR3 spans 15 residues. The trim removed 0 bases at V and 8 bases at J, leaving 7 bases unmatched. The CDR3 sequence is CATSREAGAGYEQFF. The CDR3, as DNA: TGTGCCACCAGCAGAGAGGCGGGAGCTGGATATGAGCAGTTCTTC.

This clone was recorded a few times. The sample has other DNA sequences that encode this CDR3 too. The rearrangement joins TRBV27 to TRBJ2-2; D is unresolved. V lost 5 bases to trimming and J lost 0 bases, with 4 bases between them. Germline V gene lookup returns CDR1 MNHEY and CDR2 SMNVEV (reference sequence). The CDR3 runs to 13 residues. CDR3 in DNA: TGTGCCAGCAGTCCTGCGAACACCGGGGAGCTGTTTTTT. As protein: CASSPANTGELFF.

This clone was seen more than once but under ten times. The V gene is TRBV5-1, the J gene TRBJ2-2, with a tentative D call TRBD2 (5 bases). Trimming pared 4 bases from V and 3 bases from J, leaving 13 bases between. CDR1 is SGHRS and CDR2 is YFSETQ in the germline V gene. This CDR3 has 15 amino acids. The CDR3 loop is CASSLRTGYTGELFF. For the CDR3, the DNA is TGCGCCAGCAGCCTAAGGACGGGGTACACCGGGGAGCTGTTTTTT.

The CDR3 nucleotides are TGTGCCAGCAGCCCCCGAGCGGGATCCCACAATGAGCAGTTCTTC. It is translated as CASSPRAGSHNEQFF. The chain carries TRBV11-3 and TRBJ2-1; 7 positions match TRBD2. This CDR3 has 15 amino acids. Trimming removed 5 bases from V and 5 bases from J; junction bases left unmatched: 9. Germline CDR1 reads SGHNT; CDR2 reads YENEEA.

In the case of this clone: The same CDR3 can be traced to other DNA sequences in this sample. The chain couples TRBV18 to TRBJ2-7; D might be TRBD1 (5 bases). Trimming left V 0 bases short and J 3 bases short, with 6 bases between. The CDR3 is 13 amino acids. Germline assignment: CDR1 KGHSH and CDR2 LQKENI. The CDR3 region is CASSPPGRYEQYV. The CDR3 DNA reads TGTGCCAGCTCACCACCGGGGCGCTACGAGCAGTACGTC.

This clone was seen a few times. The chain couples TRBV29-1 to TRBJ1-1; D might be TRBD1 (6 bases). CDR3 length: 13 amino acids. Germline CDR1 and CDR2: SQVTM and ANQGSEA. The V end lost 5 bases, the J end lost 0 bases, and 10 bases lay between the germline ends. CDR3 sequence reads: CSVRGALNTEAFF. CDR3 DNA: TGCAGCGTTCGGGGGGCTCTGAACACTGAAGCTTTCTTT.

The chain carries TRBV7-9 and TRBJ2-3, with 7 bases aligning to TRBD2. Germline-derived CDR1 and CDR2 are SEHNR and FQNEAQ (reference sequence). V was clipped by 3 bases and J by 5 bases; unmatched bases: 11. The CDR3 contains 16 residues. The CDR3 DNA reads TGTGCCAGCAGCTTCCCGACTAGCACTTTCCGAGATACGCAGTATTTT. It translates to CASSFPTSTFRDTQYF.

The V call is TRBV5-6, the J call TRBJ2-3; 7 nucleotides match TRBD2. The V gene end was trimmed by 4 bases and the J gene end by 2 bases; junction bases not matched to a gene: 10. The CDR3 length is 16 residues. Looked up from germline, CDR1 is SGHDT and CDR2 is YYEEEE. The CDR3 DNA is TGTGCCAGCAGCGAAAACCCGGGAGGATACACAGATACGCAGTATTTT. It codes for CASSENPGGYTDTQYF. Together with reference TRBV5-6 and TRBJ2-3, the CDR3 gives the full variable domain: DAGVTQSPTHLIKTRGQQVTLRCSPKSGHDTVSWYQQALGQGPQFIFQYYEEEERQRGNFPDRFSGHQFPNYSSELNVNALLLGDSALYLCASSENPGGYTDTQYFGPGTRLTVL.

This clone showed up just a few times. V is TRBV12-5 and J is TRBJ2-7, with D possibly TRBD2 on 5 matching bases. The germline gives CDR1 LGHNT, CDR2 FRNRAP. V lost 1 base, J lost 7 bases, and 20 bases lay in between. CDR3 size: 16 residues. CDR3 nucleotide sequence: TGTGCTAGTGGTTTGGAAACTCCGAGAGGATCGGGGGAGCAGTACGTC. This gives the protein CASGLETPRGSGEQYV.

The table lists this clone with a few counts. The chain carries TRBV2 and TRBJ1-2; 7 bases are shared with TRBD1. The junction had 15 bases not matched to a gene; V was cut back by 6 bases and J by 14 bases. CDR3 size: 13 residues. The germline gives CDR1 SNHLY, CDR2 FYNNEI. The CDR3 region is CASRPGTATAGTF. In nucleotides, the CDR3 is TGTGCCAGCAGGCCCGGGACAGCCACGGCCGGGACCTTC.

The chain joins TRBV7-8 to TRBJ2-2, with D unresolved. V was trimmed by 5 bases and J by 3 bases, leaving 4 bases between them. The CDR3 has 12 amino acids. Looked up from germline, CDR1 is SGHVS and CDR2 is FQNEAQ. The CDR3 DNA reads TGTGCCAGCAGCCAGGACACCGGGGAGCTGTTTTTT. Its translation is CASSQDTGELFF. Full variable domain (rest looked up from reference TRBV7-8 and TRBJ2-2): GAGVSQSPRYKVAKRGQDVALRCDPISGHVSLFWYQQALGQGPEFLTYFQNEAQLDKSGLPSDRFFAERPEGSVSTLKIQRTQQEDSAVYLCASSQDTGELFFGEGSRLTVL.

This clone was seen only a few times. V usage is TRBV7-2 and J usage is TRBJ2-4; 9 nucleotides match TRBD1. Germline CDR1 and CDR2: SGHTA and FQGNSA. The ends lost 5 bases at V and 7 bases at J; junction bases unmatched: 6. This CDR3 spans 14 amino acids. The CDR3 sequence is CASSTWTGENIQYF. The CDR3, as DNA: TGTGCCAGCAGCACCTGGACAGGGGAGAACATTCAGTACTTC.

The chain combines TRBV30 with TRBJ1-1, with D possibly matching TRBD1 (6 bases). The CDR3 loop spans 13 amino acids. Germline V gives CDR1 GTSNPN, CDR2 SVGIG (reference sequence). Trimming took 4 bases from V and 1 from J, leaving 10 bases between them. DNA for the CDR3: TGTGCCTGGATAGGACAGAAGAACACTGAAGCTTTCTTT. It translates to CAWIGQKNTEAFF.